One sample yielded the 30 T cell receptor beta chains listed below, sequenced in a study of shared clonotypes between healthy human individuals. The table came from immunoSEQ multiplex PCR; TCRdb's copy has only in-frame clones and leaves some out. Altogether about 2.4 million clones are present, roughly 92% being singletons, with the ten largest covering about 0.13%. Sequences were obtained from naive CD4+ T cells sorted from blood. Subset noted: CD45RA+ positively selected. The receptors were gathered from a man between 18 and 35 years old in good health.

The genes are TRBV30 and TRBJ1-1, with 10 bases lining up with TRBD1. CDR3 length: 15 amino acids. With V trimmed by 4 bases and J by 6 bases, 11 bases remained unmatched. Germline loops: CDR1 GTSNPN, CDR2 SVGIG (reference sequence). The CDR3 DNA sequence: TGTGCCTGGATGAAAATCGACAGGGGGCTTGCTGAAGCTTTCTTT. It is translated as CAWMKIDRGLAEAFF. Looking up the rest from reference TRBV30 and TRBJ1-1 gives the full variable domain: SQTIHQWPATLVQPVGSPLSLECTVEGTSNPNLYWYRQAAGRGLQLLFYSVGIGQISSEVPQNLSASRPQDRQFILSSKKLLLSDSGFYLCAWMKIDRGLAEAFFGQGTRLTVV.

The V call is TRBV6-5, the J call TRBJ1-6; D remains ambiguous. Trimming took off 6 bases at V and 3 bases at J, with 3 bases between the two ends. The CDR3 spans 12 residues. Germline V gene sequence: CDR1 MNHEY, CDR2 SVGAGI. The CDR3 sequence is CASRDYNSPLHF. CDR3 nucleotide sequence: TGTGCCAGCAGGGACTATAATTCACCCCTCCACTTT.

This clone was seen just once. The chain links TRBV30 to TRBJ2-5; D is perhaps TRBD1 (5 bases). CDR1 GTSNPN and CDR2 SVGIG come from the germline V gene (reference sequence). CDR3 length: 16 residues. V was trimmed by 0 bases and J by 0 bases, leaving 14 bases between them. The CDR3 sequence: CAWSVRAGLYQETQYF. The CDR3 bases are TGTGCCTGGAGTGTACGGGCAGGGCTGTACCAAGAGACCCAGTACTTC.

This chain uses TRBV30 with TRBJ2-5; D is ambiguous. The CDR3 sequence is 14 residues long. The V gene's germline CDR1 is GTSNPN and CDR2 SVGIG (reference sequence). Trimming removed 1 base at V and 5 bases at J, with 14 bases between. CDR3 amino acids: CAWSGSRRTETQYF. The CDR3 DNA sequence: TGTGCCTGGAGTGGGAGCCGCCGAACGGAGACCCAGTACTTC. The full variable domain, with the rest looked up from reference TRBV30 and TRBJ2-5, is SQTIHQWPATLVQPVGSPLSLECTVEGTSNPNLYWYRQAAGRGLQLLFYSVGIGQISSEVPQNLSASRPQDRQFILSSKKLLLSDSGFYLCAWSGSRRTETQYFGPGTRLLVL.

A single count supports this clone. V gene TRBV7-8 combines with J gene TRBJ2-3; TRBD2 matches 10 bases. CDR3 length: 16 residues. Germline V gives CDR1 SGHVS, CDR2 FQNEAQ. V lost 2 bases, J lost 4 bases, and 6 bases stayed unmatched. CDR3 nucleotides: TGTGCCAGCAGCTTATATGGGACTAGCGACGCAGATACGCAGTATTTT. Protein: CASSLYGTSDADTQYF. Full variable domain (remainder filled in from reference TRBV7-8 and TRBJ2-3): GAGVSQSPRYKVAKRGQDVALRCDPISGHVSLFWYQQALGQGPEFLTYFQNEAQLDKSGLPSDRFFAERPEGSVSTLKIQRTQQEDSAVYLCASSLYGTSDADTQYFGPGTRLTVL.

This sequence joins TRBV7-2 and TRBJ1-1; weak D call: TRBD1 (5 bases). V was pared by 11 bases and J by 10 bases, with 20 bases between. CDR3 length: 12 amino acids. CDR1 SGHTA and CDR2 FQGNSA come from the germline V gene. CDR3 nucleotide sequence: TGTGCCGGCACCGAGCGGGGGATCCGAGCTTTCTTT. Translation gives CAGTERGIRAFF.

The V and J genes are TRBV6-1 and TRBJ2-7; the D gene is possibly TRBD2 (7 bases). Germline V gene sequence: CDR1 MNHNS, CDR2 SASEGT. The V gene lost 2 bases and the J gene lost 4 bases, with 12 bases spanning the gap. This CDR3 region has 14 residues. The CDR3 DNA follows: TGTGCCAGCAGTGAATGGACAGCGGGGTACGAGCAGTACTTC. Residues: CASSEWTAGYEQYF.

This rearrangement joins TRBV18 to TRBJ2-2; D remains unclear. The V gene's germline CDR1 is KGHSH and CDR2 LQKENI. The CDR3 has 14 residues. Trimming cost V 3 bases and J 6 bases, with 11 bases left between them. The CDR3 nucleotides are TGTGCCAGCTCACCCCCCGCAGATCCCGGGGAGCTGTTTTTT. Amino acid sequence: CASSPPADPGELFF.

As for this clone: Other DNA variants within this sample encode the same CDR3. The chain employs TRBV5-1 and TRBJ2-3, with 12 bases matching TRBD2. CDR1 and CDR2 from the germline V gene are SGHRS and YFSETQ. J lost 0 bases, V lost 4 bases, and 3 bases had no gene match. The CDR3 has 16 amino acids. Here the CDR3 reads CASSPGLAGSTDTQYF. CDR3 in DNA: TGCGCCAGCAGCCCAGGACTAGCGGGGAGCACAGATACGCAGTATTTT.

This chain uses TRBV5-4 with TRBJ1-5; D not resolved. The CDR3 sequence is 15 residues long. The germline V gene encodes CDR1 SGHNT and CDR2 YYREEE (reference sequence). Trimming took 0 bases from V and 3 from J, leaving 10 bases between them. The CDR3 DNA is TGTGCCAGCAGCTTGGGAGGCCAGCTCAATCAGCCCCAGCATTTT. This codes for CASSLGGQLNQPQHF. Full variable domain (outside the CDR3, taken from reference TRBV5-4 and TRBJ1-5): ETGVTQSPTHLIKTRGQQVTLRCSSQSGHNTVSWYQQALGQGPQFIFQYYREEENGRGNFPPRFSGLQFPNYSSELNVNALELDDSALYLCASSLGGQLNQPQHFGDGTRLSIL.

The chain joins TRBV27 to TRBJ2-3, with TRBD2 matching 8 bases. The CDR3 consists of 15 residues. The trim removed 6 bases at V and 2 bases at J, leaving 7 bases unmatched. CDR1 is MNHEY and CDR2 is SMNVEV in the germline V gene (reference sequence). The CDR3 nucleotides read TGTGCCAGCAGCGCCGGGACTAGATTCACAGATACGCAGTATTTT. Amino acid sequence: CASSAGTRFTDTQYF.

V usage is TRBV12-5 and J usage is TRBJ1-1; possibly TRBD1 for D (5 bases). Germline CDR1 and CDR2: LGHNT and FRNRAP. Between the trimmed V and J ends, which lost 6 bases and 5 bases, there was a span of 10 bases. CDR3 size: 12 residues. The CDR3 loop reads CASGAAGTEAFF. The CDR3, as DNA: TGTGCTAGTGGCGCCGCAGGGACTGAAGCTTTCTTT.

The chain links TRBV10-2 to TRBJ2-7, with 12 bases lining up with TRBD2. Per germline, CDR1 WSHSY and CDR2 SAAADI. The CDR3 sequence is 15 residues long. Unmatched junction bases numbered 3, after V lost 3 bases and J lost 3 bases. The CDR3 protein is CASSDGLAGLYEQYF. The CDR3 DNA is TGCGCCAGCAGTGATGGACTAGCGGGACTCTACGAGCAGTACTTC.

The chain employs TRBV6-1 and TRBJ1-6, with a tentative D call TRBD1 (6 bases). Germline CDR1 and CDR2: MNHNS and SASEGT. The CDR3 spans 15 residues. Trimming left V 5 bases short and J 7 bases short, with 15 bases between. CDR3 in amino acids: CASSPQGQGNSPLHF. In nucleotides, the CDR3 is TGTGCCAGCAGTCCTCAGGGGCAAGGGAATTCACCCCTCCACTTT.

This clone was observed a single time. The chain carries TRBV5-1 and TRBJ1-2; D is perhaps TRBD1 (6 bases). This CDR3 has 14 residues. Germline values: CDR1 SGHRS, CDR2 YFSETQ. The ends were cut back, 4 bases at V and 8 bases at J, with 18 bases in the middle. The CDR3 region has the DNA TGCGCCAGCAGCCCGGGATGGGGGGCGCAGGGCTACACCTTC. This encodes CASSPGWGAQGYTF.

This sequence joins TRBV11-2 and TRBJ2-4; D is unclear. Trimming took 1 base from V and 0 from J, leaving 4 bases between them. Germline CDR1 and CDR2: SGHAT and FQNNGV. The CDR3 sequence is 14 residues long. The CDR3: CASSLALAKNIQYF. In nucleotides, the CDR3 is TGTGCCAGCAGCTTAGCCTTAGCCAAAAACATTCAGTACTTC.

This clone has a single count. The chain combines TRBV5-4 with TRBJ2-7, with 12 bases identical to TRBD2. The CDR3 has 16 amino acids. CDR1 SGHNT and CDR2 YYREEE come from the germline V gene (reference sequence). V was pared by 4 bases and J by 0 bases, with 5 bases of the junction left unmatched. CDR3: CASSNGLAGFSYEQYF. Here the CDR3 DNA reads TGTGCCAGCAGCAACGGACTAGCGGGATTCTCCTACGAGCAGTACTTC.

The chain links TRBV30 to TRBJ1-2; the match to TRBD1 covers 8 bases. Germline-derived CDR1 and CDR2 are GTSNPN and SVGIG (reference sequence). The CDR3 consists of 13 residues. V was clipped by 2 bases and J by 7 bases; unmatched bases: 6. CDR3 amino acids: CAWSNQGASGYTF. CDR3 DNA sequence: TGTGCCTGGAGTAATCAGGGGGCCAGTGGCTACACCTTC.

This chain joins TRBV7-2 and TRBJ2-5; D assignment may be TRBD1 or TRBD2 (6 bases each). The V and J ends lost 2 bases and 2 bases respectively, with 12 bases between them. The CDR3 is made up of 15 amino acids. Germline CDR1 and CDR2: SGHTA and FQGNSA. Here the CDR3 DNA reads TGTGCCAGCAGCTTAAGGGGGAGGTTACAAGAGACCCAGTACTTC. Translated, it gives CASSLRGRLQETQYF.

This chain's CDR3 is CASSQVVNEQFF. CDR3 DNA sequence: TGTGCCAGCAGCCAAGTAGTGAATGAGCAGTTCTTC. The V and J genes are TRBV14 and TRBJ2-1, with unresolved D. The CDR3 contains 12 residues. CDR1 is SGHDN, CDR2 FVKESK, per germline. V was cut by 1 base and J by 7 bases, with 5 bases left in between. The variable domain in full, with the rest retrieved from reference TRBV14 and TRBJ2-1, is EAGVTQFPSHSVIEKGQTVTLRCDPISGHDNLYWYRRVMGKEIKFLLHFVKESKQDESGMPNNRFLAERTGGTYSTLKVQPAELEDSGVYFCASSQVVNEQFFGPGTRLTVL.

The rearrangement joins TRBV5-1 to TRBJ2-1; TRBD2 agrees at 12 bases. This CDR3 has 15 residues. J lost 9 bases, V lost 2 bases, and 6 bases had no gene match. CDR1 and CDR2 (germline): SGHRS, YFSETQ. Here the CDR3 DNA reads TGCGCCAGCAGCTTCCTAGCGGGGGGGCATTCTGAGCAGTTCTTC. It translates to CASSFLAGGHSEQFF.

J is TRBJ1-2 and V is TRBV7-9; D may be TRBD1 (5 bases). CDR3 length: 14 residues. Germline loops: CDR1 SEHNR, CDR2 FQNEAQ (reference sequence). Trimming left V 5 bases short and J 4 bases short, with 14 bases between. CDR3: CASSIPGGTYGYTF. Written as DNA, the CDR3 is TGTGCCAGCAGCATCCCCGGGGGGACCTATGGCTACACCTTC.

V and J are TRBV28 and TRBJ2-5, with D maybe TRBD1 (7 bases). Germline V gene sequence: CDR1 MDHEN, CDR2 SYDVKM. The V and J ends lost 2 bases and 9 bases respectively, with 19 bases between them. This CDR3 comprises 15 residues. The CDR3 DNA follows: TGTGCCAGCAGTTTAGGCATTACAGGGGAGGCGGCCCAGTACTTC. Protein sequence: CASSLGITGEAAQYF.

In the case of this clone: Distinct nucleotide sequences in the sample also encode this CDR3. The rearrangement uses TRBV7-2 and TRBJ2-7, with 9 nucleotides matching TRBD2. Losses at the gene ends were 1 base for V and 2 bases for J; bases not matched to a gene: 3. Germline-derived CDR1 and CDR2 are SGHTA and FQGNSA. CDR3 length: 15 residues. CDR3: CASSLGLAGAYEQYF. CDR3 DNA sequence: TGTGCCAGCAGCTTAGGATTAGCGGGGGCCTACGAGCAGTACTTC.

CDR3 sequence: CAIRGTSDTGEQYF. The CDR3 bases are TGTGCCATCAGGGGGACTAGCGATACAGGCGAGCAGTACTTC. The chain uses TRBV10-3 and TRBJ2-7; 10 bases align to TRBD2. With 6 bases clipped from V and 6 bases from J, the junction kept 8 bases outside the gene matches. This CDR3 is 14 amino acids long. Germline loops: CDR1 ENHRY, CDR2 SYGVKD.

The chain carries TRBV19 and TRBJ2-3; D remains ambiguous. Germline CDR1 and CDR2: LNHDA and SQIVND (reference sequence). The CDR3 has 13 amino acids. V lost 5 bases and J 4 bases, leaving 10 bases between the germline ends. CDR3 in amino acids: CASSLSRADTQYF. DNA of the CDR3: TGTGCCAGTAGTCTTAGCCGGGCAGATACGCAGTATTTT. The full variable domain, its missing parts supplied by reference TRBV19 and TRBJ2-3, is DGGITQSPKYLFRKEGQNVTLSCEQNLNHDAMYWYRQDPGQGLRLIYYSQIVNDFQKGDIAEGYSVSREKKESFPLTVTSAQKNPTAFYLCASSLSRADTQYFGPGTRLTVL.

This rearrangement joins TRBV13 to TRBJ2-2, with D perhaps assigned TRBD1 or TRBD2 (5 bases each). The CDR3 consists of 15 residues. V shed 4 bases and J shed 5 bases, with 14 bases lying between them. The V gene's germline CDR1 is PRHDT and CDR2 FYEKMQ (reference sequence). CDR3 DNA: TGTGCCAGCAGCTCCGTATGGGGGAAGACCGGGGAGCTGTTTTTT. This encodes CASSSVWGKTGELFF.

V and J are TRBV6-4 and TRBJ2-2; a possible D gene is TRBD2 (6 bases). Trimming stripped 4 bases from V and 0 bases from J, with 15 bases between. The CDR3 has 17 residues. Germline lookup yields CDR1 MRHNA and CDR2 SNTAGT. The chain's CDR3 is CASSAIGGGSNTGELFF. CDR3 coding DNA: TGTGCCAGCAGTGCAATTGGGGGAGGCTCGAACACCGGGGAGCTGTTTTTT.

With respect to this clone: The same CDR3 is also encoded by other DNA sequences in this sample. The rearrangement joins TRBV18 to TRBJ2-7; D possibly corresponds to TRBD1 (5 bases). The CDR3 is 13 amino acids. Germline values: CDR1 KGHSH, CDR2 LQKENI. V was trimmed by 6 bases and J by 0 bases, leaving 9 bases between them. CDR3 sequence (DNA): TGTGCCAGCTCCCAGACAGCCTCCTACGAGCAGTACTTC. Amino acids: CASSQTASYEQYF. The full variable domain, in which reference TRBV18 and TRBJ2-7 provide the parts outside the CDR3, is NAGVMQNPRHLVRRRGQEARLRCSPMKGHSHVYWYRQLPEEGLKFMVYLQKENIIDESGMPKERFSAEFPKEGPSILRIQQVVRGDSAAYFCASSQTASYEQYFGPGTRLTVT.

As concerns this clone: At the DNA level, this CDR3 is encoded by other sequences in the same sample as well. V is TRBV4-3 and J is TRBJ1-1; D is uncertain. CDR1 LGHNA and CDR2 YSLEER come from the germline V gene. This CDR3 comprises 13 residues. The V gene lost 1 base and the J gene lost 1 base, with 4 bases spanning the gap. CDR3 loop: CASSQGRNTEAFF. For the CDR3, the DNA is TGCGCCAGCAGCCAAGGTCGGAACACTGAAGCTTTCTTT.